The T cell receptor beta chain described here comes from a study of human T cells and chemical hapten exposure. TCRdb re-called the RACE reads through MiXCR, storing one row per CDR3 protein. The data contain 65,000 to 95,000 distinct CDR3 sequences, around 9.3% of them singletons. This clonotype was detected only a few times. Its antigen remains unidentified. The germline V and J ends were trimmed by 6 bases and 3 bases, with 23 bases remaining between them. Germline CDR1 is MNHEY and CDR2 is SVGAGI. There are 17 residues in the CDR3. Regarding the study as a whole: DPC sensitization left the count of TCRs above 1 in 1000 unchanged.

The time point here: healthy volunteer bleed at 6 weeks. Total RNA was isolated from whole blood that had not been fractionated. The chain uses TRBV6-5 and TRBJ1-1; D gene ambiguous. The source of this sequence is a female donor in good health. Some clones in this sample may be carry-over from other donors' samples. Material for sequencing was whole blood. The CDR3 here is CASSENGVVRADTEAFF. The CDR3 bases are TGTGCCAGCAGCGAAAACGGGGTTGTTAGAGCCGACACTGAAGCTTTCTTT.